These T cell receptor beta chains were read from a single sample in a study of OX40 agonist ivuxolimab in advanced cancers. The assay was immunoSEQ multiplex PCR, and TCRdb's table has in-frame clones only and misses some. The data contain 45,000 to 60,000 clones, over 80% of them singletons. The specimen was CD4+ or CD8+ T cells sorted from blood, collected in a trial of the OX40 agonist ivuxolimab. These receptors were collected from an adult with an advanced solid tumor such as melanoma, head and neck, liver or kidney cancer. Each CDR3 is given without its conserved first and last residue.

TRBV5-4	TRBJ2-6	ASTKGGSGANVLT
TRBV5-4	TRBJ2-1	ASSLGSTNEQF
TRBV15	TRBJ2-1	ATSPGGSVSGFSYNEQF
TRBV19	TRBJ2-7	ASSSSPSSYGQY
TRBV7-8	TRBJ2-2	ASSLYRAGELF
TRBV5-1	TRBJ2-7	ASSLGSYEDEQY
TRBV5-4	TRBJ1-5	ASSFKGVFQPQH
TRBV27	TRBJ2-7	ASSYVGLKFPYEQY
TRBV9	TRBJ1-5	ASSVRTGGVDNQPQH
TRBV5-4	TRBJ2-5	ASSWTGRKETQY
TRBV29-1	TRBJ2-5	SVEHPEVETQY
TRBV30	TRBJ1-2	AWWAAGAIYGYT
TRBV11-3	TRBJ1-6	ASSLDRAGDNSPLH
TRBV28	TRBJ1-3	ASSLSRNTIY
TRBV7-2	TRBJ1-1	ASSLSGNTEAF
TRBV9	TRBJ2-7	ASSPQGAGGHSGSYEQY
TRBV7-3	TRBJ2-3	ASSLSPQPDGTQY
TRBV15	TRBJ1-5	ATSRSLGTASNQPQH
TRBV19	TRBJ2-7	ASSSGYEQY
TRBV5-1	TRBJ1-2	ASALSGYGYT
TRBV4-1	TRBJ2-7	ASRQFPGQGRFSPAYEQY
TRBV7-7	TRBJ2-5	ASSLSGSGETQY
TRBV18	TRBJ1-1	ASSRQGMNTEAF
TRBV7-8	TRBJ1-5	ASSLVSGRGHQPQH
TRBV30	TRBJ2-3	AWNRGWSTDTQY
TRBV11-2	TRBJ2-1	ASSSISGRGYNEQF
TRBV28	TRBJ2-1	AIHGRRSYNEQF
TRBV19	TRBJ2-6	ASSIAGSGANVLT
TRBV7-6	TRBJ1-5	ASSLNTGPNQPQH
TRBV7-2	TRBJ2-6	ASSLTGQGLPGANVLT
TRBV30	TRBJ2-2	AWTPGYFSEPLRLAANTGELF
TRBV6-1	TRBJ1-5	ASSGGRSNQPQH
TRBV11-1	TRBJ2-3	ASSLNSGGTDTQY
TRBV15	TRBJ2-4	ATSRDGIAKNIQY
TRBV19	TRBJ2-7	ASSSQGSYEQY
TRBV7-9	TRBJ2-7	ASSFFRPGQSYEQY
TRBV2	TRBJ2-5	ASSLQGGETQY
TRBV7-2	TRBJ2-2	ASSLAPLTGELF
TRBV21-1	TRBJ2-1	ASIKAGACEQF
TRBV30	TRBJ1-6	AWSVKLFDSPLH
TRBV28	TRBJ2-3	ASSLTETDTQY
TRBV7-9	TRBJ2-1	ASLKPGSNEQF
TRBV7-3	TRBJ2-7	ASSPRAGTAYEQY
TRBV7-3	TRBJ2-2	ASSFRNTGELF
TRBV28	TRBJ1-5	ASSLLQGSNQPQH
TRBV19	TRBJ2-1	ASSFPSGRSYNEQF
TRBV18	TRBJ1-1	ASSSGANTEAF
TRBV9	TRBJ2-5	ASSVVAGGRETQY
TRBV7-3	TRBJ2-7	ASSPLAGGPIHEQY
TRBV6-5	TRBJ1-1	ASSYSEGMNTEAF
TRBV4-2	TRBJ2-1	ASSRTGATPYNEQF
TRBV19	TRBJ2-3	ASSFKRPWDTQY
TRBV7-9	TRBJ2-1	ASSFRPSWTYNEQF